This TCR beta chain was identified in a study of technical replicates of blood from a few donors. Repertoires were generated with immunoSEQ multiplex PCR, while TCRdb's copy carries only in-frame clones and drops some. The data show 75,000 to 100,000 clones, around 96% seen once. The receptor was derived from a human donor in good health. The sequenced sample was T cells isolated from PBMCs.

The CDR3 loop is CASSSPLGQYHYGYTF. The CDR3 DNA reads as TGTGCCAGCAGTTCCCCCCTGGGCCAGTATCACTATGGCTACACCTTC. This chain joins TRBV28 and TRBJ1-2; D not certain. The CDR3 loop spans 16 amino acids. V dropped 4 bases and J dropped 3 bases, with 18 bases sitting between them. Germline V CDR1 and CDR2: MDHEN, SYDVKM.